The rows below give T cell receptor beta chains drawn from one sample of a study of long-term antiretroviral therapy in people with HIV. The assay was immunoSEQ multiplex PCR, and TCRdb's table has in-frame clones only and misses some. The sample includes under 20,000 clones, 86% of them seen just once. The sequencing here drew on unsorted PBMCs, taken 0.5 years after starting antiretroviral therapy. The receptors originated from a man between 35 and 55 years old with HIV. Each CDR3 is given with its conserved first and last residue. The D gene is left open where the match is weak. Expanded clones are given a class, and other clones once, few, many or no size at all.

>NA|NA|TRBJ2-7|TRBV9
CASSVSSGAYEQYF
TGTGCCAGCAGCGTATCCTCAGGGGCCTACGAGCAGTACTTC
>NA|TRBD1|TRBJ2-7|TRBV11-1
CASRATGGGYEQYF
TGTGCCAGCAGGGCCACAGGGGGCGGATACGAGCAGTACTTC
>NA|TRBD2|TRBJ2-3|TRBV5-1
CASSLLAGARGTDTQYF
TGCGCCAGCAGCTTACTAGCGGGAGCCCGGGGCACAGATACGCAGTATTTT
>once|NA|TRBJ2-2|TRBV6-6
CASRVYNGELFF
TGTGCCAGCAGAGTATATAACGGGGAGCTGTTTTTT
>NA|NA|TRBJ2-7|TRBV7-3
CASSPGQLYEQYF
TGTGCCAGCAGCCCAGGACAACTATACGAGCAGTACTTC
>NA|NA|TRBJ2-1|TRBV4-3
CASSQPHGSSYNEQFF
TGCGCCAGCAGCCAACCACACGGGAGCTCCTACAATGAGCAGTTCTTC
>once|NA|TRBJ1-3|TRBV28
CASSANQGRSGNTIYF
TGTGCCAGCAGTGCTAACCAAGGACGGTCTGGAAACACCATATATTTT
>NA|NA|TRBJ1-3|TRBV7-8
CASRPTVTGNTIYF
TGTGCCAGCAGGCCTACCGTGACTGGAAACACCATATATTTT
>NA|TRBD2|TRBJ2-1|TRBV12-5
CASGLDEIAGANEQFF
TGTGCTAGTGGTTTGGACGAGATAGCGGGAGCTAATGAGCAGTTCTTC
>NA|NA|TRBJ1-4|TRBV28
CASSPRGTPSHAFF
TGTGCCAGCAGTCCACGGGGTACCCCGTCTCATGCGTTTTTT
>NA|NA|TRBJ1-1|TRBV18
CASSPRENTEAFF
TGTGCCAGCTCACCACGTGAGAACACTGAAGCTTTCTTT
>NA|TRBD1|TRBJ2-7|TRBV5-1
CASSLAWDSYEQYF
TGCGCCAGCAGCTTGGCCTGGGACAGCTACGAGCAGTACTTC
>NA|TRBD1|TRBJ1-3|TRBV5-8
CASSPGTGAALDTIYF
TGTGCCAGCAGCCCCGGGACAGGGGCCGCTCTGGACACCATATATTTT
>NA|NA|TRBJ2-6|TRBV5-3
CARVTRGEQSRANVLTF
TGTGCCAGAGTAACCCGGGGTGAACAAAGTCGGGCCAACGTCCTGACTTTC
>NA|TRBD2|TRBJ2-7|TRBV7-2
CASSYEGASGGYEQYF
TGTGCCAGCAGCTACGAGGGGGCTAGCGGGGGCTACGAGCAGTACTTC
>large|NA|TRBJ2-1|TRBV27
CASSSGTRPNEQFF
TGTGCCAGCAGTAGTGGGACACGTCCCAATGAGCAGTTCTTC
>NA|TRBD2|TRBJ2-3|TRBV6-4
CASKRTSGFSDTQYF
TGTGCCAGCAAGCGGACTAGCGGGTTTTCAGATACGCAGTATTTT
>once|TRBD1|TRBJ2-1|TRBV7-9
CASSFLSGTGTNEQFF
TGTGCCAGCAGCTTCTTATCCGGGACAGGGACCAATGAGCAGTTCTTC
>NA|TRBD1|TRBJ1-2|TRBV7-2
CASSSRDSPHTNYGYTF
TGTGCCAGCAGCTCCCGGGACAGTCCCCACACTAACTATGGCTACACCTTC
>NA|NA|TRBJ2-1|TRBV5-4
CASSLSGFDEQFF
TGTGCCAGCAGCTTGTCAGGGTTCGATGAGCAGTTCTTC
>NA|TRBD2|TRBJ2-5|TRBV5-1
CASSPRKAGWETQYF
TGCGCCAGCAGCCCCCGGAAAGCGGGATGGGAGACCCAGTACTTC
>NA|NA|TRBJ2-1|TRBV10-3
CAISGYNEQFF
TGTGCCATCAGTGGCTACAATGAGCAGTTCTTC
>NA|NA|TRBJ1-2|TRBV18
CASSTRGAGYGYTF
TGTGCCAGCTCAACTCGGGGGGCCGGCTATGGCTACACCTTC
>NA|TRBD2|TRBJ2-1|TRBV18
CASSPLGTSGRFFF
TGTGCCAGCTCACCGCTAGGGACTAGCGGGAGGTTTTTCTTC
>NA|NA|TRBJ2-5|TRBV29-1
CSGWSETQYF
TGCAGCGGCTGGTCAGAGACCCAGTACTTC
>NA|NA|TRBJ2-4|TRBV29-1
CSVKGTDIQYF
TGCAGCGTTAAGGGAACGGACATTCAGTACTTC
>NA|NA|TRBJ1-1|TRBV29-1
CSVATANTEAFF
TGCAGCGTTGCGACAGCAAACACTGAAGCTTTCTTT
>NA|TRBD1|TRBJ1-2|TRBV6-5
CASSYEGQGGYGYTF
TGTGCCAGCAGTTACGAGGGACAGGGAGGCTATGGCTACACCTTC
>NA|NA|TRBJ2-5|TRBV25-1
CASSEGGGSGETQYF
TGTGCCAGCAGTGAAGGGGGCGGGAGCGGAGAGACCCAGTACTTC
>NA|NA|TRBJ1-3|TRBV6-1
CASSLDGSSGNTIYF
TGTGCCAGCAGTTTAGACGGAAGCTCTGGAAACACCATATATTTT
>NA|NA|TRBJ2-7|TRBV30
CAWSVLSGYEQYF
TGTGCCTGGAGTGTATTATCGGGCTACGAGCAGTACTTC
>NA|NA|TRBJ2-7|TRBV5-6
CASSHPAGGGTYEQYF
TGTGCCAGTTCTCACCCGGCTGGAGGGGGCACCTACGAGCAGTACTTC
>NA|NA|TRBJ1-2|TRBV5-6
CASTLTMTSPYGYTF
TGTGCCAGCACCCTGACCATGACGTCACCCTATGGCTACACCTTC
>few|TRBD1|TRBJ1-2|TRBV28
CASVPGTGVYGYTF
TGTGCCAGCGTTCCCGGGACAGGCGTCTATGGCTACACCTTC
>NA|NA|TRBJ2-1|TRBV5-4
CASSLALRNEQFF
TGTGCCAGCAGCTTGGCCTTGAGAAATGAGCAGTTCTTC
>NA|NA|TRBJ2-7|TRBV25-1
CASSARTQPFAEQYF
TGTGCCAGCAGTGCCCGGACTCAACCCTTCGCCGAGCAGTACTTC
>once|NA|TRBJ1-5|TRBV19
CATAISGPPQHF
TGTGCCACCGCAATTTCGGGACCGCCCCAGCATTTT
>NA|NA|TRBJ2-7|TRBV2
CASKIQGGALYF
TGTGCCAGCAAAATTCAGGGGGGTGCCCTTTACTTC
>NA|NA|TRBJ2-3|TRBV2
CASSDPINTQYF
TGTGCCAGCAGCGACCCTATAAATACGCAGTATTTT
>NA|NA|TRBJ2-7|TRBV27
CASRTGASGLSYEQYF
TGTGCCAGCAGGACCGGGGCCTCGGGACTTTCCTACGAGCAGTACTTC
>NA|NA|TRBJ2-7|TRBV4-1
CASSQTSDLSEQYF
TGCGCCAGCAGCCAAACGAGTGATTTGAGTGAGCAGTACTTC
>NA|NA|TRBJ1-5|TRBV7-9
CASSLWNQPQHF
TGTGCCAGCAGCCTCTGGAATCAGCCCCAGCATTTT
>once|TRBD1|TRBJ1-5|TRBV30
CAWSRDRVSQPQHF
TGTGCCTGGAGCCGGGACAGGGTCTCTCAGCCCCAGCATTTT
>NA|NA|TRBJ2-3|TRBV7-9
CASSPGVSTDTQYF
TGTGCCAGCAGCCCTGGCGTCAGCACAGATACGCAGTATTTT
>NA|TRBD2|TRBJ2-1|TRBV7-8
CASSASGGSFYNEQFF
TGTGCCAGCAGCGCTAGCGGGGGATCCTTCTACAATGAGCAGTTCTTC
>NA|NA|TRBJ1-2|TRBV29-1
CSVEVVRGGGYTF
TGCAGCGTTGAAGTGGTGCGGGGGGGCGGCTACACCTTC
>NA|NA|TRBJ2-4|TRBV18
CASSPTELAKNIQYF
TGTGCCAGCTCACCGACAGAGTTAGCCAAAAACATTCAGTACTTC
>NA|NA|TRBJ2-7|TRBV29-1
CSAESSYEQYF
TGCAGCGCAGAGAGCTCCTACGAGCAGTACTTC
>NA|NA|TRBJ2-1|TRBV12-5
CASGLLKVGHQFF
TGTGCTAGTGGTTTGCTCAAGGTGGGGCACCAGTTCTTC
>few|TRBD1|TRBJ1-4|TRBV4-1
CASSPDRVNEKLFF
TGCGCCAGCAGCCCGGACAGGGTTAATGAAAAACTGTTTTTT
>NA|NA|TRBJ2-7|TRBV6-1
CASRKDGPGSYEQYF
TGTGCCAGCAGAAAAGATGGGCCCGGGTCCTACGAGCAGTACTTC
>NA|NA|TRBJ2-1|TRBV10-3
CAITESEYSYNEQFF
TGTGCCATCACTGAGTCCGAGTACTCCTACAATGAGCAGTTCTTC
>NA|TRBD2|TRBJ2-3|TRBV11-3
CASSRELAADTQYF
TGTGCCAGCAGTCGTGAGCTAGCGGCAGATACGCAGTATTTT